These 12 T cell receptor beta chains originate from one sample sequenced in a study of blood T cell repertoires in COVID-19. The assay was immunoSEQ multiplex PCR, and TCRdb's table has in-frame clones only and misses some. The sample consists of around 300,000 clones, roughly 90% of them appearing once. Sequencing was performed on PBMCs or T cells enriched from blood (not recorded which). All receptors derive from a woman aged 40 to 50 who had recovered from COVID-19.

The chain couples TRBV25-1 to TRBJ2-1, with 11 bases fitting TRBD2. Germline V gives CDR1 MGHDK, CDR2 SYGVNS. With V trimmed by 3 bases and J by 3 bases, 4 bases remained unmatched. The CDR3 sequence is 16 residues long. In nucleotides, the CDR3 is TGTGCCAGCAGTGATGGCCTAGCGGGGGGCTACAATGAGCAGTTCTTC. It specifies CASSDGLAGGYNEQFF.

The chain has TRBV25-1 and TRBJ1-1; 11 bases align to TRBD1. The junction had 11 bases not matched to a gene; V was cut back by 9 bases and J by 2 bases. This CDR3 contains 16 residues. The germline V gene has CDR1 MGHDK and CDR2 SYGVNS. CDR3 sequence reads: CARTPGQGGGNTEAFF. CDR3 nucleotide sequence: TGTGCCAGAACACCGGGACAGGGGGGCGGAAACACTGAAGCTTTCTTT. Together with reference TRBV25-1 and TRBJ1-1, the CDR3 gives the full variable domain: EADIYQTPRYLVIGTGKKITLECSQTMGHDKMYWYQQDPGMELHLIHYSYGVNSTEKGDLSSESTVSRIRTEHFPLTLESARPSHTSQYLCARTPGQGGGNTEAFFGQGTRLTVV.

The V and J genes are TRBV18 and TRBJ1-1; 8 bases fit TRBD1. With 4 bases clipped from V and 6 bases from J, the junction kept 10 bases outside the gene matches. In germline, CDR1 is KGHSH, CDR2 LQKENI. This CDR3 is built from 15 residues. CDR3 region: CASSQLIDRGSEAFF. CDR3 DNA sequence: TGTGCCAGCTCACAACTAATAGACAGGGGATCTGAAGCTTTCTTT.

The chain is built from TRBV12-3 or TRBV12-4 and TRBJ1-4; 8 positions agree with TRBD1. The CDR3 is 11 residues long. The V segment lost 5 bases and the J segment 14 bases; nucleotides outside the gene matches: 4. Here the CDR3 reads CASSQGAGLFF. In nucleotides, the CDR3 is TGTGCCAGCAGTCAGGGGGCAGGGCTGTTTTTT.

V is TRBV7-2 and J is TRBJ2-3, with TRBD2 identical over 8 bases. V shed 0 bases, J shed 7 bases, and the junction held 12 bases outside the gene matches. This CDR3 has 17 residues. Germline V gene sequence: CDR1 SGHTA, CDR2 FQGNSA. CDR3 nucleotides: TGTGCCAGCAGCTTAGCCGGATCGGCGGGAGGTCAATATACGCAGTATTTT. This encodes CASSLAGSAGGQYTQYF.

The chain recombines TRBV19 with TRBJ1-2; a possible D gene is TRBD1 (5 bases). The germline CDR1 and CDR2 sequences are LNHDA and SQIVND (reference sequence). V lost 2 bases to trimming and J lost 3 bases, with 16 bases between them. The CDR3 totals 16 residues. The CDR3 DNA follows: TGTGCCAGTAGTATACGGCCTCGGGGGGAGCACTATGGCTACACCTTC. Encoded protein: CASSIRPRGEHYGYTF.

This clone was seen only once. The gene calls are TRBV27 and TRBJ2-1, with a tentative D call TRBD2 (5 bases). In germline, CDR1 is MNHEY, CDR2 SMNVEV (reference sequence). The CDR3 extends over 13 amino acids. V was trimmed by 8 bases and J by 3 bases, leaving 11 bases between them. The CDR3: CASATGYYNEQFF. CDR3 coding DNA: TGTGCCAGCGCTACGGGATACTACAATGAGCAGTTCTTC.

This chain connects TRBV10-2 to TRBJ1-2; the D gene is possibly TRBD1 (6 bases). CDR1 is WSHSY, CDR2 SAAADI, per germline. V lost 6 bases, J lost 4 bases, and 12 bases lay in between. The CDR3 is 13 amino acids. The CDR3 nucleotides read TGCGCCAGCAGCATGGACAGTGTCTATGGCTACACCTTC. Its translation: CASSMDSVYGYTF.

This clone was seen only once. The rearrangement links TRBV3-1 (or the pseudogene TRBV3-2) to TRBJ1-3; no clear D gene. This CDR3 has 15 amino acids. V was cut by 7 bases and J by 0 bases, with 13 bases left in between. Germline V gives CDR1 LGHDT, CDR2 YNNKEL (reference sequence). CDR3 in amino acids: CASTSGANSGNTIYF. Here the CDR3 DNA reads TGTGCCAGCACCTCGGGAGCTAACTCTGGAAACACCATATATTTT.

The gene calls are TRBV6-5 and TRBJ1-5; TRBD1 agrees at 7 bases. From germline, CDR1 is MNHEY and CDR2 SVGAGI. Losses at the gene ends were 4 bases for V and 2 bases for J; bases not matched to a gene: 2. The CDR3 consists of 14 residues. This CDR3 reads CASSSQGGNQPQHF. Written as DNA, the CDR3 is TGTGCCAGCAGTTCCCAGGGGGGCAATCAGCCCCAGCATTTT.

V gene TRBV6-5 combines with J gene TRBJ1-2; 7 nucleotides line up with TRBD1. The V gene's germline CDR1 is MNHEY and CDR2 SVGAGI. V lost 6 bases to trimming and J lost 1 base; unmatched junction nucleotides: 5. The CDR3 extends over 14 amino acids. The CDR3 protein is CASRMTGRNYGYTF. The DNA for the CDR3 is TGTGCCAGCAGGATGACAGGGCGTAACTATGGCTACACCTTC.

The CDR3 reads CASSSPQGGYPEAFF. Here the CDR3 DNA reads TGTGCCAGCAGTTCACCACAGGGGGGGTATCCTGAAGCTTTCTTT. The chain recombines TRBV6-2 or TRBV6-3 with TRBJ1-1; 8 bases map to TRBD1. Germline V gives CDR1 MNHEY, CDR2 SVGEGT. This CDR3 has 15 residues. The V gene end was trimmed by 4 bases and the J gene end by 6 bases; junction bases not matched to a gene: 10.